This is a list of T cell receptor beta chains from one sample in a study of brain T cells in children with intractable seizures. Only in-frame clones appear in the TCRdb table, and some are missing; sequencing was by immunoSEQ multiplex PCR. This table has under 150,000 clones, 85% to 95% appearing once. The specimen comprised peripheral blood, sampled at surgery. The origin of the receptors is a boy younger than two with hemimegalencephaly and intractable seizures. The CDR3 runs from the conserved cysteine through the conserved F or W. Each record gives: J gene, D gene, V gene, CDR3 DNA, CDR3 protein. D genes are given only for firm matches.

j_gene: TRBJ2-3
d_gene: -
v_gene: TRBV30
CDR3nt: TGTGCCTGGAGACCCAGGGGCTACAACACAGATACGCAGTATTTT
CDR3aa: CAWRPRGYNTDTQYF

j_gene: TRBJ2-2
d_gene: -
v_gene: TRBV7-3
CDR3nt: TGTGCCAGCAGCTTAAGGCCCCTTATCTCCACAAACACCGGGGAGCTGTTTTTT
CDR3aa: CASSLRPLISTNTGELFF

j_gene: TRBJ1-4
d_gene: -
v_gene: TRBV5-1
CDR3nt: TGCGCCAGCAGCCCTACAGGGACTAATGAAAAACTGTTTTTT
CDR3aa: CASSPTGTNEKLFF

j_gene: TRBJ1-2
d_gene: TRBD1
v_gene: TRBV27
CDR3nt: TGTGCCAGCAGTTTATCATCGGGGACAGCTAACTATGGCTACACCTTC
CDR3aa: CASSLSSGTANYGYTF

j_gene: TRBJ2-3
d_gene: TRBD2
v_gene: TRBV10-3
CDR3nt: TGTGCCATCGGACTAGCGGGAGCTACAGATACGCAGTATTTT
CDR3aa: CAIGLAGATDTQYF

j_gene: TRBJ2-2
d_gene: -
v_gene: TRBV5-5
CDR3nt: TGTGCCAGCAGCTCCCGCCCCGGGGGTTACACCGGGGAGCTGTTTTTT
CDR3aa: CASSSRPGGYTGELFF

j_gene: TRBJ2-7
d_gene: TRBD2
v_gene: TRBV5-6
CDR3nt: TGTGCCAGCAGCGCCGGGGGGTCCTACGAGCAGTACTTC
CDR3aa: CASSAGGSYEQYF

j_gene: TRBJ1-5
d_gene: -
v_gene: TRBV6-5
CDR3nt: TGTGCCAGCAGTCCGCTTACAGGGTTCAATCAGCCCCAGCATTTT
CDR3aa: CASSPLTGFNQPQHF

j_gene: TRBJ2-7
d_gene: TRBD2
v_gene: TRBV4-1
CDR3nt: TGCGCCAGCAGCCAAGTAGCGGGTACCTCCTACGAGCAGTACTTC
CDR3aa: CASSQVAGTSYEQYF

j_gene: TRBJ1-2
d_gene: -
v_gene: TRBV5-1
CDR3nt: TGCGCCAGCAGCTTGGACAGTAACTATGGCTACACCTTC
CDR3aa: CASSLDSNYGYTF

j_gene: TRBJ2-7
d_gene: -
v_gene: TRBV27
CDR3nt: TGTGCCAGCAGTCGGGGATACGAGCAGTACTTC
CDR3aa: CASSRGYEQYF

j_gene: TRBJ1-4
d_gene: -
v_gene: TRBV3-1/TRBV3-2
CDR3nt: TGTGCCAGCAGCCAATACACTTATGAAAAACTGTTTTTT
CDR3aa: CASSQYTYEKLFF

j_gene: TRBJ1-6
d_gene: -
v_gene: TRBV28
CDR3nt: TGTGCCACCCAGGGCCGGAGCTCCTATAATTCACCCCTCCACTTT
CDR3aa: CATQGRSSYNSPLHF

j_gene: TRBJ2-1
d_gene: -
v_gene: TRBV9
CDR3nt: TGTGCCAGCAGCCCACAGATTAATACTAACAATGAGCAGTTCTTC
CDR3aa: CASSPQINTNNEQFF

j_gene: TRBJ2-3
d_gene: -
v_gene: TRBV10-1
CDR3nt: TGCGCCAGCAGTGAGTGGAGGGACTGGAACACAGATACGCAGTATTTT
CDR3aa: CASSEWRDWNTDTQYF

j_gene: TRBJ2-3
d_gene: TRBD2
v_gene: TRBV6-1
CDR3nt: TGTGCCAGCAGTGAGTCCCTAGCGGGCCGAGATACGCAGTATTTT
CDR3aa: CASSESLAGRDTQYF

j_gene: TRBJ1-5
d_gene: -
v_gene: TRBV24-1
CDR3nt: TGTGCCACCAGTGATGCAGTGGGGGGCAATCAGCCCCAGCATTTT
CDR3aa: CATSDAVGGNQPQHF

j_gene: TRBJ2-7
d_gene: TRBD1
v_gene: TRBV5-6
CDR3nt: TGTGCCAGCAGCTCCGAGACCTCCTGGACAGGGCCCTCCTACGAGCAGTACTTC
CDR3aa: CASSSETSWTGPSYEQYF

j_gene: TRBJ2-5
d_gene: TRBD1
v_gene: TRBV6-1
CDR3nt: TGTGCCAGCAGTGACAGGGGGCAAGAGACCCAGTACTTC
CDR3aa: CASSDRGQETQYF

j_gene: TRBJ2-5
d_gene: TRBD2
v_gene: TRBV5-1
CDR3nt: TGCGCCAGCAGCTCCCGGACTAGCCCGGGGTGGGAGACCCAGTACTTC
CDR3aa: CASSSRTSPGWETQYF

j_gene: TRBJ2-3
d_gene: TRBD2
v_gene: TRBV11-2
CDR3nt: TGTGCCAGCAGCCTACTGGGACTAGCGGGAGTATGGGATACGCAGTATTTT
CDR3aa: CASSLLGLAGVWDTQYF

j_gene: TRBJ2-7
d_gene: -
v_gene: TRBV7-6
CDR3nt: TGTGCCAGCAGCTTATTTAGGTCGAGGACAGCGGCCTACGAGCAGTACTTC
CDR3aa: CASSLFRSRTAAYEQYF